This entry concerns a single T cell receptor (beta chain). This entry belongs to a study of CD8+ T cells in alopecia areata. Treatment described: oral pan-JAK inhibitor, 5-10 mg twice daily. The CDR3 spans 13 residues. From germline, CDR1 is SEHNR and CDR2 FQNEAQ (reference sequence). Trimming at V came to 6 bases and at J to 5 bases, leaving 3 bases not matched to a gene. RNA extraction was followed by reverse transcription into cDNA, which acted as the sequencing template. The table came from immunoSEQ multiplex PCR; TCRdb's copy has only in-frame clones and leaves some out. The sample carries 200,000 to 250,000 clones, 64% recorded once.

The rearrangement uses TRBV7-9 and TRBJ2-2; 7 nucleotides agree with TRBD1. This receptor was identified in a human donor with alopecia areata. The sequences come from CD4+ T cells sorted from blood, collected at week 4, from a patient treated with tofacitinib. The CDR3: CASRLQGTGELFF. DNA for the CDR3: TGTGCCAGCAGACTACAGGGGACCGGGGAGCTGTTTTTT.